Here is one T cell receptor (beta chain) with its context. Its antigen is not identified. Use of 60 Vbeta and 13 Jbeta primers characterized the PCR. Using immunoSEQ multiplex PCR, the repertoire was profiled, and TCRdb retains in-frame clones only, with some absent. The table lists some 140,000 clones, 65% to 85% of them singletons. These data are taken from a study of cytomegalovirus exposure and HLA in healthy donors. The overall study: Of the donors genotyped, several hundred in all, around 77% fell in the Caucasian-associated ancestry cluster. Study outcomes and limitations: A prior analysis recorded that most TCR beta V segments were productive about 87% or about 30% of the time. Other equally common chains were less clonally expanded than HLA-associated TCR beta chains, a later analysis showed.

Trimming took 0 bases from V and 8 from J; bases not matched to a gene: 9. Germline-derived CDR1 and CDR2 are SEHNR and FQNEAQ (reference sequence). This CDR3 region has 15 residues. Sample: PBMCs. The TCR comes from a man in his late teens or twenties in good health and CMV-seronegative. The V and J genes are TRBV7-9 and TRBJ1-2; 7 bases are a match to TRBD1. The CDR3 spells CASSLADRAGKGYTF. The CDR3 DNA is TGTGCCAGCAGCTTAGCAGACAGGGCAGGGAAAGGCTACACCTTC.